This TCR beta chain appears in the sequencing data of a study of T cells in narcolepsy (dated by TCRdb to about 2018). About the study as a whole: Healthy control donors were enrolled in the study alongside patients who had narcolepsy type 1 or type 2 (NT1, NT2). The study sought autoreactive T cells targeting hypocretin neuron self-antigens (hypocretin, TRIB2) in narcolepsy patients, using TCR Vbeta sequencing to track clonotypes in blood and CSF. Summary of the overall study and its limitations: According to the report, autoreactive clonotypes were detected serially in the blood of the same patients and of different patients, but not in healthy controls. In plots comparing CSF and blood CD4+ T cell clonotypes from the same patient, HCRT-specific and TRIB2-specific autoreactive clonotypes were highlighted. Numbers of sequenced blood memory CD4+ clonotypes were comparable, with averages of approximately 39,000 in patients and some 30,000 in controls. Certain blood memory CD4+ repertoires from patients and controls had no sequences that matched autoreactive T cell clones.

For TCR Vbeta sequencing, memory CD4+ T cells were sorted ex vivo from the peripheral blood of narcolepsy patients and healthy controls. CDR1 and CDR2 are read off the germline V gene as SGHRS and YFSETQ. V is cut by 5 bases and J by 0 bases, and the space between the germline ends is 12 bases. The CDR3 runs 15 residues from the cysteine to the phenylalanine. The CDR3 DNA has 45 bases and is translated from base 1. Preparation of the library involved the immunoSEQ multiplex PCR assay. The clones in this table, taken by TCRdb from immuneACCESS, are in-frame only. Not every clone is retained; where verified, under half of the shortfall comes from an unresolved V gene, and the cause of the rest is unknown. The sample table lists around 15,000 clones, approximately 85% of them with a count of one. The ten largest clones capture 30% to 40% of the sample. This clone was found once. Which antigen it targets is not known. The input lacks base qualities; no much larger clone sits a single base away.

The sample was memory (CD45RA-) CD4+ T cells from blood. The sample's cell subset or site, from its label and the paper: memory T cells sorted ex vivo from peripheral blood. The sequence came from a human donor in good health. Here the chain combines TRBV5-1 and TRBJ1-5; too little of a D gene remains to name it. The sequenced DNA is TGCGCCAGCAGGCAAACCCCCTTTAGCAATCAGCCCCAGCATTTT. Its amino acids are CASRQTPFSNQPQHF.